Here is one TCR beta chain with its context. This clonotype appeared a few times. Its antigen is currently not known. Per-nucleotide qualities are absent, and no much larger clonotype sits a single base away. This sample was included in a study of T cell repertoires in cytomegalovirus infection (dated by TCRdb to between 2018 and 2021). Regarding the research as a whole: The HLA type of each donor mattered for the analysis, because public TCR beta signatures pointed to carriage of CMV infection along with the matching HLA type. The investigation overall reported the following: Carriers of CMV infection plus the relevant HLA type were discriminated by the cumulative frequency of public TCR beta family members in the study cohort and in an independent approximately 360-donor cohort. The ex vivo response was dominated by HLA-C-restricted CMV-specific TCR beta clonotypes, which also provided the single most frequent clonotype in two of eight donors.

The instrument given in TCRdb is Illumina HiSeq 1500. In TCRdb, the public reads were trimmed at Q25 with fastp and aligned with MiXCR, with productive beta chains retained. Rows are combined by CDR3 protein, so each entry shows the most common genes and DNA. The sample table holds 200,000 to 250,000 distinct CDR3 sequences, of which roughly 12% were seen once. Together, the top ten hold under 2% of the sample. From the cysteine up to the phenylalanine, the CDR3 has a length of 11 residues. CDR3 DNA only is kept here, 33 bases in frame from base 1. Taken from the germline V gene (reference sequence), the CDR1 and CDR2 loops are DFQATT and SNEGSKA. V and J are truncated by 5 bases and 0 bases respectively, leaving an intervening sequence of 4 bases.

Sequenced input: PBMCs. Recombination connected TRBV20-1 to TRBJ1-1; the D gene cannot be named for sure. The clonotype comes from a human donor in good health (CMV status not recorded). Some clones in this sample may be carry-over from other donors' samples. In nucleotide form, the sequence is TGCAGTGCTCTGATGAACACTGAAGCTTTCTTT. It codes for CSALMNTEAFF.